This paragraph covers one T cell receptor beta chain sequence. What it recognizes is unknown. The data were obtained in a study of cytomegalovirus exposure and HLA in healthy donors. Findings of the study overall: Around 18,000 TCR beta sequences were associated with HLA alleles at 0.05 false discovery rate in a later analysis.

Germline loops: CDR1 SNHLY, CDR2 FYNNEI. The CDR3 length is 16 residues. V was trimmed by 7 bases and J by 0 bases, leaving 16 bases between them. The PCR ran on 60 Vbeta and 13 Jbeta primers. Assay used: immunoSEQ multiplex PCR; TCRdb lists only in-frame clones, some missing. Of fewer than 200,000 clones in the sample, 80% are singletons; the top ten hold approximately 4.1%. The V and J genes are TRBV2 and TRBJ1-3; TRBD1 is a possible D gene (5 bases). Input material: PBMCs. This sequence originates from a woman aged 45-65 years in good health and CMV-seropositive. The CDR3 DNA is TGTGCCAGCATAGTAAAGGGAGGGGACTCTGGAAACACCATATATTTT. It encodes CASIVKGGDSGNTIYF.